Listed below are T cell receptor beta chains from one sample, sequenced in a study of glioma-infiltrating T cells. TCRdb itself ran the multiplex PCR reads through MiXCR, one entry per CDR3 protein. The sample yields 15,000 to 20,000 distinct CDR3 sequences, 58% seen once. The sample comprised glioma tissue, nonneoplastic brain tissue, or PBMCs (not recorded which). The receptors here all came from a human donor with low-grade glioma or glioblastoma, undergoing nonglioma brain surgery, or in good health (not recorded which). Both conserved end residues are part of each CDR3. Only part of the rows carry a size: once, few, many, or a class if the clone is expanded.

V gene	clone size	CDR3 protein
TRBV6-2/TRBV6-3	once	CASSCGGPHRDTQYF
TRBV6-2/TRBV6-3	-	CASSYSGGSPYEQYF
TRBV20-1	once	CSAGTTGGPTEKLFF
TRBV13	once	CASSTTGGNAEAFF
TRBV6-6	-	CASRDYSSYNGQFF
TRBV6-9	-	CASSYQGKPQRF
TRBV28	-	CASSPYSYEQYF
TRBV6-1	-	CASSLQGYEQYF
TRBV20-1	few	CSARGAGAWTYEQYF
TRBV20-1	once	CSSLPPVRYNEQFF
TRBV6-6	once	CASSYRDRGVRFRQYF
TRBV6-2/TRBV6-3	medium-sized	CASSLEFGTDTQYF
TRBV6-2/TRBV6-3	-	CASSYLTGDQPQHF
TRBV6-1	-	CASSSPGAGKPQHF
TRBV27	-	CASGMVGGPNQPQHF
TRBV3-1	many	CASSRRMNEQFF
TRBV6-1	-	CASSPGQTYSNQPQHF
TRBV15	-	CATSIKGLESDQPQHF
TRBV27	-	CASSLGTAHRNTEAFF
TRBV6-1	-	CASQTSGAADTQYF
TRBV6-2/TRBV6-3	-	CASSQNTGELFF
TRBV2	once	CASSGQGNQPQHF
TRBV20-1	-	CSASSTGDTEAFF
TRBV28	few	CASSLSRLNTEAFF
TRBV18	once	CASSPRGTWMNTEAFF
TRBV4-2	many	CASSQDGPRQEKLFF
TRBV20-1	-	CSDIGGGDVTDTQYF
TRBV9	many	CASSVGAGPDEKGYTF
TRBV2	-	CASNLFGESCNEQFF
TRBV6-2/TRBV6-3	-	CASSHRGYEQYF
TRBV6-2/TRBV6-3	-	CASSERGRQETQYF
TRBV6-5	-	CASSYAGQLISGNTIYF
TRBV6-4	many	CASSEEGSGGAFF
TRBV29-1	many	CSVLDPDAQYF
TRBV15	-	CATSRDSDRGRIMNTGAFF
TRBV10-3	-	CAIRGTTSVNTEAFF
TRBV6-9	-	CASSYVGTYTEAFF
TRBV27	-	CASSMSGTANYGYTF
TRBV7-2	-	CASSLAGGSNQPQHF
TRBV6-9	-	CASSSWANPVDEQYF
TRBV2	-	CASSGRPTYGYTF
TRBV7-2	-	CASSSPGRGAFF
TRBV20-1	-	CSARVGGSGANVLTF
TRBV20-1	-	CSAHTGVSGRLGADTQYF
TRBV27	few	CASSLLQGGENTEAFF
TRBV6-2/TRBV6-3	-	CASRAPGTYGYTF
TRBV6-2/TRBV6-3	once	CASSYSKGTTQYF
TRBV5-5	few	CASSLIGGYTF
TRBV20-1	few	CSARGQRNQPQHF
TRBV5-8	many	CASSPPRGTTNDEKLFF